A selection of T cell receptor beta chains follows, all from one sample in a study of chemoradiotherapy in HPV16-positive cancers. The repertoire was sequenced with immunoSEQ multiplex PCR; TCRdb's copy has only in-frame clones and lacks some. Of about 35,000 clones listed, over 75% are singletons. The sequencing used blood, collected from a patient who underwent chemoradiotherapy. The receptors were gathered from a human donor with HPV-associated anogenital cancer. Both conserved end residues are part of each CDR3. D genes are given only for firm matches. A row's size may be missing; if present it is once, few, many or a size class.

few | TRBJ2-2 | NA | TRBV7-3 | CASSGRGSGELFF | TGTGCCAGCAGCGGTAGGGGATCCGGGGAGCTGTTTTTT
NA | TRBJ1-3 | NA | TRBV11-2 | CASSRGSAGNTIYF | TGTGCCAGCAGCCGCGGTTCGGCTGGAAACACCATATATTTT
NA | TRBJ1-1 | NA | TRBV29-1 | CSVEDRFREAFF | TGCAGCGTTGAAGATCGATTCAGGGAAGCTTTCTTT
once | TRBJ2-7 | NA | TRBV10-1 | CASSESWGPSYEQYF | TGCGCCAGCAGTGAGTCATGGGGCCCTTCCTACGAGCAGTACTTC
NA | TRBJ2-1 | TRBD2 | TRBV7-9 | CASSLEGGVNEQFF | TGTGCCAGCAGCTTAGAGGGAGGGGTTAATGAGCAGTTCTTC
NA | TRBJ1-1 | NA | TRBV7-9 | CATFRNTEAFF | TGTGCCACGTTCCGGAACACTGAAGCTTTCTTT
NA | TRBJ2-3 | NA | TRBV25-1 | CASSDGIGYTQYF | TGTGCCAGCAGTGATGGTATAGGATATACGCAGTATTTT
NA | TRBJ1-1 | NA | TRBV9 | CASGPSGGHATEAFF | TGTGCCAGCGGACCTTCGGGGGGCCATGCCACTGAAGCTTTCTTT
NA | TRBJ1-2 | NA | TRBV9 | CASSPTWSNYGYTF | TGTGCCAGCAGCCCTACTTGGTCCAACTATGGCTACACCTTC
once | TRBJ2-3 | TRBD2 | TRBV6-5 | CASSRTRGGVDTQYF | TGTGCCAGCAGCCGAACCCGGGGGGGCGTAGATACGCAGTATTTT
NA | TRBJ1-6 | TRBD1 | TRBV19 | CASSSPGTGDNSPLHF | TGTGCCAGTAGTTCACCCGGGACAGGGGATAATTCACCCCTCCACTTT
NA | TRBJ1-2 | NA | TRBV11-3 | CASSWAGGYTF | TGTGCCAGCAGCTGGGCGGGCGGCTACACCTTC
NA | TRBJ2-4 | NA | TRBV27 | CASSPRDAKNIQYF | TGTGCCAGCAGTCCCCGGGACGCCAAAAACATTCAGTACTTC
NA | TRBJ1-1 | TRBD1 | TRBV19 | CASSIAGGGTEAFF | TGTGCCAGTAGTATAGCAGGGGGTGGCACTGAAGCTTTCTTT
NA | TRBJ2-7 | NA | TRBV18 | CASSPPSLGYEQYF | TGTGCCAGCTCACCACCTTCCTTGGGCTACGAGCAGTACTTC
NA | TRBJ2-7 | NA | TRBV7-2 | CASSLVPSNEQYF | TGTGCCAGCAGCTTAGTACCCTCTAACGAGCAGTACTTC
NA | TRBJ2-5 | NA | TRBV11-1 | CASSLGGTLQETQYF | TGTGCCAGCAGCTTAGGGGGGACACTCCAAGAGACCCAGTACTTC
few | TRBJ1-5 | NA | TRBV7-6 | CASSLSENQPQHF | TGTGCCAGCAGCTTGTCGGAGAATCAGCCCCAGCATTTT
NA | TRBJ2-3 | NA | TRBV5-1 | CASSSPQGTDTQYF | TGCGCCAGCAGCTCGCCCCAGGGTACAGATACGCAGTATTTT
NA | TRBJ1-3 | TRBD1 | TRBV6-1 | CASSVTGVRAGNTIYF | TGTGCCAGCAGTGTTACAGGGGTGAGAGCTGGAAACACCATATATTTT
NA | TRBJ2-3 | TRBD2 | TRBV5-4 | CASSVTSGGSAEQYF | TGTGCCAGCAGCGTGACTAGCGGGGGTTCAGCTGAGCAGTATTTT
NA | TRBJ1-2 | TRBD1 | TRBV6-1 | CASSEARGAGGMGLDYGYTF | TGTGCCAGCAGTGAAGCGCGGGGCGCAGGGGGGATGGGACTAGACTATGGCTACACCTTC
NA | TRBJ2-3 | TRBD1 | TRBV7-6 | CASSLATGGTDTQYF | TGTGCCAGCAGCTTAGCGACAGGGGGCACAGATACGCAGTATTTT
few | TRBJ1-2 | NA | TRBV7-8 | CASSSTGPANYGYTF | TGTGCCAGCAGCTCTACAGGACCCGCTAACTATGGCTACACCTTC
NA | TRBJ2-7 | NA | TRBV5-1 | CASSPGEVAFWGNEQYF | TGCGCCAGCAGCCCCGGGGAGGTGGCCTTCTGGGGCAACGAGCAGTACTTC
NA | TRBJ2-7 | TRBD1 | TRBV10-1 | CASSEGGDRGVHEQYF | TGCGCCAGCAGTGAGGGGGGGGACAGGGGTGTCCACGAGCAGTACTTC
once | TRBJ2-6 | NA | TRBV19 | CASSQGRETGANVLTF | TGTGCCAGTAGTCAGGGTCGGGAGACTGGGGCCAACGTCCTGACTTTC
NA | TRBJ1-6 | NA | TRBV28 | CASYSGSFDNSPLHF | TGTGCCAGCTACTCAGGGTCGTTCGATAATTCACCCCTCCACTTT
medium-sized | TRBJ1-2 | NA | TRBV19 | CASSIVGGTVYGYTF | TGTGCCAGTAGTATAGTCGGGGGAACTGTCTATGGCTACACCTTC
NA | TRBJ1-2 | TRBD1 | TRBV7-9 | CASSSSLGRQGANYGYTF | TGTGCCAGCAGCTCCTCCCTGGGGCGACAGGGGGCCAACTATGGCTACACCTTC
NA | TRBJ2-1 | NA | TRBV27 | CASSYLWGGNEQFF | TGTGCCAGCAGCTATTTATGGGGAGGAAATGAGCAGTTCTTC
NA | TRBJ1-6 | NA | TRBV7-3 | CASSLNRAGNSPLHF | TGTGCCAGCAGCTTAAACCGGGCCGGTAATTCACCCCTCCACTTT